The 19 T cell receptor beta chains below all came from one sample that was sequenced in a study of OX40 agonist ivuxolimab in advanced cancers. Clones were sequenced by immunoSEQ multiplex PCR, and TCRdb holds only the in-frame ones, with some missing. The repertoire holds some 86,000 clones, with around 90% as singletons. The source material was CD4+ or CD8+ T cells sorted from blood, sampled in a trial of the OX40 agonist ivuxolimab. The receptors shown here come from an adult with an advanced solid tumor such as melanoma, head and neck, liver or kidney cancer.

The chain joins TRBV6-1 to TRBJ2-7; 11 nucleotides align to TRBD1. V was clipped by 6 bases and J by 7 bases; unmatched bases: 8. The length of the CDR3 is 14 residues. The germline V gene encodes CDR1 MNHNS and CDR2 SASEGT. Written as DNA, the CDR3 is TGTGCCAGCAGGGATGGACAGGGGGCTGGGGAGCAGTACGTC. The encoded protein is CASRDGQGAGEQYV.

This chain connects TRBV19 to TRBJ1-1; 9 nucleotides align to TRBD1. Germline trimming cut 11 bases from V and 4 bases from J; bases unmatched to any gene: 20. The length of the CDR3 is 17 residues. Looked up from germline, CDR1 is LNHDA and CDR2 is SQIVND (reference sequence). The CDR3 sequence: CASRTGEFAQPSTEAFF. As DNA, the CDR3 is TGTGCCTCAAGGACAGGGGAGTTCGCTCAGCCTTCCACTGAAGCTTTCTTT.

The CDR3 loop is CASSQEYRAAEAFF. The CDR3 DNA reads as TGTGCCAGCAGCCAAGAATACAGGGCGGCTGAAGCTTTCTTT. The chain uses TRBV14 and TRBJ1-1; D is possibly TRBD1 (6 bases). The germline V gene has CDR1 SGHDN and CDR2 FVKESK. The CDR3 sequence is 14 residues long. V dropped 0 bases and J dropped 6 bases, with 11 bases sitting between them. Variable domain in full (rest from reference TRBV14 and TRBJ1-1): EAGVTQFPSHSVIEKGQTVTLRCDPISGHDNLYWYRRVMGKEIKFLLHFVKESKQDESGMPNNRFLAERTGGTYSTLKVQPAELEDSGVYFCASSQEYRAAEAFFGQGTRLTVV.

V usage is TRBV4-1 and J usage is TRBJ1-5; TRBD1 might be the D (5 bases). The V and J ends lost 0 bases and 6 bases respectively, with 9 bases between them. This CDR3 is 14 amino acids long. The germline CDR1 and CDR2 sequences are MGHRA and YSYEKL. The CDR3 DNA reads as TGCGCCAGCAGCCAAGATTTCAGGGCTCAGCCCCAGCATTTT. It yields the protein CASSQDFRAQPQHF.

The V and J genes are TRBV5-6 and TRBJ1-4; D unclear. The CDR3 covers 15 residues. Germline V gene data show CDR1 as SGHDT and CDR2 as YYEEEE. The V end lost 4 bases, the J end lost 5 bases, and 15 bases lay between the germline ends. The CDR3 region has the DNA TGTGCCAGCAGCAACCGCCTCTTGCTAAATGAAAAACTGTTTTTT. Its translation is CASSNRLLLNEKLFF.

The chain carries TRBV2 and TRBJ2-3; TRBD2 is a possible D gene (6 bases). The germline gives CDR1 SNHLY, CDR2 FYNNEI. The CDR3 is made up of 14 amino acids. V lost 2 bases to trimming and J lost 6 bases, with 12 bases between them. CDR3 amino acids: CASSEKLAADTQYF. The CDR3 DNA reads TGTGCCAGCAGTGAAAAACTAGCAGCGGATACGCAGTATTTT.

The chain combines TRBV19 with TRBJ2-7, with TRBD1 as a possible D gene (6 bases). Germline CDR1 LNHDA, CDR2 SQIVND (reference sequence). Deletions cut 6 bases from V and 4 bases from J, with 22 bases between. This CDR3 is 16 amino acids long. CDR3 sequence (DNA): TGTGCCAGTAGGCCTGAGGGACATCTCGGGCCATACGAGCAGTACTTC. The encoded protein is CASRPEGHLGPYEQYF.

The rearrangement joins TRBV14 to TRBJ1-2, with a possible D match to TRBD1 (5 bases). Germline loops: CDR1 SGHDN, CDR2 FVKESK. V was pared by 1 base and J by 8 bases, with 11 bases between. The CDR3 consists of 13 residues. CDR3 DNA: TGTGCCAGCAGCCAAGCTGAGAGGGGAGGCTACACCTTC. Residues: CASSQAERGGYTF. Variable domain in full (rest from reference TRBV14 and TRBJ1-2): EAGVTQFPSHSVIEKGQTVTLRCDPISGHDNLYWYRRVMGKEIKFLLHFVKESKQDESGMPNNRFLAERTGGTYSTLKVQPAELEDSGVYFCASSQAERGGYTFGSGTRLTVV.

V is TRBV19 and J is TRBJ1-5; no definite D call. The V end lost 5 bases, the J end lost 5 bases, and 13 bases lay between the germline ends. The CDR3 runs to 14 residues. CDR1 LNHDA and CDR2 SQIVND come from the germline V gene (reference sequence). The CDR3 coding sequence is TGTGCCAGTAGTCCATCACGGTGGGATCAGCCCCAGCATTTT. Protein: CASSPSRWDQPQHF.

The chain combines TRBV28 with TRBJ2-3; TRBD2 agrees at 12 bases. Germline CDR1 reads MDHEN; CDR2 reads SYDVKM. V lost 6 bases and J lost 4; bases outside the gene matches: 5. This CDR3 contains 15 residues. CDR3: CASSPLAGGSDTQYF. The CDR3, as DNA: TGTGCCAGCAGCCCACTAGCGGGGGGTTCAGATACGCAGTATTTT.

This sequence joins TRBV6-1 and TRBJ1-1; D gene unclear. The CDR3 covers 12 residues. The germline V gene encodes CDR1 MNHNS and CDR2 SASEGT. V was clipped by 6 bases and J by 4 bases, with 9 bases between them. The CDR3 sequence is CASRTQTTEAFF. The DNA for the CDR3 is TGTGCCAGCAGGACCCAGACCACTGAAGCTTTCTTT.

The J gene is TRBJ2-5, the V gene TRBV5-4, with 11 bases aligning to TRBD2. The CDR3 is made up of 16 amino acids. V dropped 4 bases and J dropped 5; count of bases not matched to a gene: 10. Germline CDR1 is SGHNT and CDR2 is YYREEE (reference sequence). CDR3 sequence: CASSLLNLAGGETQYF. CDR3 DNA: TGTGCCAGCAGCCTTCTCAATCTAGCGGGGGGTGAGACCCAGTACTTC.

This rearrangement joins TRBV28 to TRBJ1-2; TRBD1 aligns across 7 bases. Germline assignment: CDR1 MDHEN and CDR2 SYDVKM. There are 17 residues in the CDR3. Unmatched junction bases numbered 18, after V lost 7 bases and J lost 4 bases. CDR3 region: CASTLGGFSQGGYGYTF. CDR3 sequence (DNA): TGTGCCAGCACCCTAGGGGGCTTTTCTCAGGGTGGCTATGGCTACACCTTC.

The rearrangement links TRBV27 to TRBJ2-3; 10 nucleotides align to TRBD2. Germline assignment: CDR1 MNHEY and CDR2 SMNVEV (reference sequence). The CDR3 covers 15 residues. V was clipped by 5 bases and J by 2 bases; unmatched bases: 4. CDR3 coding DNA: TGTGCCAGCAGTCCTAGCGGGGGATCCACAGATACGCAGTATTTT. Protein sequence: CASSPSGGSTDTQYF.

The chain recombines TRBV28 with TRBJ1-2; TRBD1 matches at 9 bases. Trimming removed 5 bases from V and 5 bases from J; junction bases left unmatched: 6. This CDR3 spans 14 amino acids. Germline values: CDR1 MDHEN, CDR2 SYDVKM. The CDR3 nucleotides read TGTGCCAGCAGTACCGGGACAGGGTGGTATGGCTACACCTTC. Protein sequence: CASSTGTGWYGYTF.

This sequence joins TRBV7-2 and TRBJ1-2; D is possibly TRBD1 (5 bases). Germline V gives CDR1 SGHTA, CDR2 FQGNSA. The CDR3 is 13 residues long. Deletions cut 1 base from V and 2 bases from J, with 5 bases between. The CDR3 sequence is CASSLGQNYGYTF. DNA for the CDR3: TGTGCCAGCAGCTTAGGACAGAACTATGGCTACACCTTC.

The CDR3 spells CASSLVSYRGLETQYF. In DNA form, the CDR3 reads TGTGCCAGCAGCTTAGTTAGCTACCGGGGGTTAGAGACCCAGTACTTC. V usage is TRBV7-9 and J usage is TRBJ2-5; possibly TRBD2 for D (6 bases). Germline V gene lookup returns CDR1 SEHNR and CDR2 FQNEAQ (reference sequence). V dropped 1 base and J dropped 4 bases, with 16 bases sitting between them. The CDR3 loop spans 16 amino acids.

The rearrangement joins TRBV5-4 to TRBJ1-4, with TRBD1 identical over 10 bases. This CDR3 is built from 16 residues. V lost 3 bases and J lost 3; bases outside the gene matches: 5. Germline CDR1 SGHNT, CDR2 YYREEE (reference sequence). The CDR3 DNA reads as TGTGCCAGCAGCTCGACAGGGGGCAGGGCTAATGAAAAACTGTTTTTT. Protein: CASSSTGGRANEKLFF.

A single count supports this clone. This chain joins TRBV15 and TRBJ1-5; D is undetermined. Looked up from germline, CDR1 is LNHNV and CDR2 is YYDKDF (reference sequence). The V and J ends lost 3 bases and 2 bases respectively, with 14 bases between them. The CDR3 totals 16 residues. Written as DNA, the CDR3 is TGTGCCACCAGCAGCAACCGCTGGGGAGGCAATCAGCCCCAGCATTTT. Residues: CATSSNRWGGNQPQHF. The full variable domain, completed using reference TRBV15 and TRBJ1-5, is DAMVIQNPRYQVTQFGKPVTLSCSQTLNHNVMYWYQQKSSQAPKLLFHYYDKDFNNEADTPDNFQSRRPNTSFCFLDIRSPGLGDTAMYLCATSSNRWGGNQPQHFGDGTRLSIL.